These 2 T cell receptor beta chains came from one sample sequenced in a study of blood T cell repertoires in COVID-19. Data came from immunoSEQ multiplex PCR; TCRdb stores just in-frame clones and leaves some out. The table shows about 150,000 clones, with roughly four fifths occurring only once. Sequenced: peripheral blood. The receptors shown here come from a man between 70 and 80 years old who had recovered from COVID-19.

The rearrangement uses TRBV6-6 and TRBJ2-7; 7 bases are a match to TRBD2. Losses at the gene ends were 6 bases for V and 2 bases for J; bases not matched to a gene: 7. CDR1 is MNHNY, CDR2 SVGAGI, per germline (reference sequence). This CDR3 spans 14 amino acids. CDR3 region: CASRSPAGAYEQYF. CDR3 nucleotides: TGTGCCAGCAGGTCCCCGGCGGGAGCCTACGAGCAGTACTTC.

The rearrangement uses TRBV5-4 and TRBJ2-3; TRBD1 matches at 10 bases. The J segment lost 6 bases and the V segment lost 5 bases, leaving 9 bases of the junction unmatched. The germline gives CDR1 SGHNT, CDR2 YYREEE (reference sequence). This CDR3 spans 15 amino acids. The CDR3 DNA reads TGTGCCAGCAGGGACGGGACAGGGGATCGCGATACGCAGTATTTT. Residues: CASRDGTGDRDTQYF.